This TCR delta chain originates from a study of gamma-delta chains in newborns, infants, children. Study as a whole: Microbial exposure reportedly drives polyclonal innate γδ T cell expansion after birth.

This clone occurred a few times. Different DNA sequences within this sample yield the same CDR3. TCRdb repeated clone calling on the reads with CATT. The sample holds about 4,200 delta-chain clones; under 15% are singletons and the top ten take 8.5%. The CDR3 is 16 residues long. Looked up from germline, CDR1 is TSWWSYY and CDR2 is QGS. Trimming shortened V by 1 base and J by 5 bases, and 17 bases separated the two germline ends. The chain has TRDV1 and TRDJ1, with D perhaps TRDD2 (6 bases). The sequence was obtained from a child who was a newborn, infant or young child, either healthy, febrile or measles-vaccinated (not recorded which). The sequencing sample was made of blood. The CDR3 region is CALGEQNPTLEDKLIF. DNA of the CDR3: TGTGCTCTTGGGGAACAGAATCCTACGCTTGAGGATAAACTCATCTTT.